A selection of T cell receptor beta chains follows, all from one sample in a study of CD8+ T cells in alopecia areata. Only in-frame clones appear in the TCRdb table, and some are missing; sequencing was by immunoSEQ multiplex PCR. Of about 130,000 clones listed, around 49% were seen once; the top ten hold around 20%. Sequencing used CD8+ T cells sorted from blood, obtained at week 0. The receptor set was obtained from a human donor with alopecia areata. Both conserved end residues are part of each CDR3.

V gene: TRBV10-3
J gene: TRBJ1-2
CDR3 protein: CAISESSALYGYTF

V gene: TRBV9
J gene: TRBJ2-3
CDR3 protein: CASSVGDSGDTQYF

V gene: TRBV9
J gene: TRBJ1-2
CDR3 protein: CASSPSDGYTF

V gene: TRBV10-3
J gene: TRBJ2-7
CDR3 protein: CATMGLGLYEQYF

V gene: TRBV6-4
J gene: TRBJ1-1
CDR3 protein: CASARGPNTEAFF

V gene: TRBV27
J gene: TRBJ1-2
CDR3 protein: CASSSLSLVGYTF

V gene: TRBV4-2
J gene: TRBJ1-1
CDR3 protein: CASSQGGTNTEAFF

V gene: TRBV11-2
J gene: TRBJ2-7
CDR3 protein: CASSPGTSGGLWLEQYF

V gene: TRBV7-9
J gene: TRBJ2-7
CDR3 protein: CASSRMNHEQYF

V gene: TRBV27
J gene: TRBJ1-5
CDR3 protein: CASSDTPSNQPQHF

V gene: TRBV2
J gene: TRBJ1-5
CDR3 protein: CASTPGTGEYSNQPQHF

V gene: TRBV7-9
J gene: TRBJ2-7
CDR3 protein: CASSKFLEQGSSEQYF

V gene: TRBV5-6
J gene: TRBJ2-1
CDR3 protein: CASSLENEQFF

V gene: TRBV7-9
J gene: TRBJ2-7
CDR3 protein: CASSSDTYEQYF

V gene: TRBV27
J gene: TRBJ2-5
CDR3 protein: CASSPRTDYQETQHF

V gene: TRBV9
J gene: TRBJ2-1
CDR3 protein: CASSAGQGKGDEQFF

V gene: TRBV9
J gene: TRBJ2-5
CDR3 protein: CASSVGPRRGLETQYF

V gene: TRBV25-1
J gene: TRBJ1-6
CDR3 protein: CASSGRRGVSYNSPLHF

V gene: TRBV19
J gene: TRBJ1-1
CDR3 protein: CASQWMEGNTEAFF

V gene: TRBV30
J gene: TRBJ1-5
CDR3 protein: CAWSEIDSNQPQHF

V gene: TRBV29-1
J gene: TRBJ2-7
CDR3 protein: CSVGDYEQYF

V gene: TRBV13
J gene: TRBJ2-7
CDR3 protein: CASSLELGQTYEQYF

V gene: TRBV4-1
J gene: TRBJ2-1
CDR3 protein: CASRPEVGLAAYNEQFF

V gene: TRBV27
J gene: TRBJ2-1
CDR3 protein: CASSLSTSGAHNEQFF

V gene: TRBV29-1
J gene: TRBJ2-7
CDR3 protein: CSVESVGSRGIEQYF

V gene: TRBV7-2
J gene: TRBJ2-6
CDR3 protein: CASSFVFQPSSGANVLTF

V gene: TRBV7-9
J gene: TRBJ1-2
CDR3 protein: CASSSQSGVENGYTF

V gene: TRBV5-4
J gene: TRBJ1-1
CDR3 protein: CASSLEGGSGTEAFF

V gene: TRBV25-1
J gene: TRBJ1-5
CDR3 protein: CASSDSQGEGNQPQHF

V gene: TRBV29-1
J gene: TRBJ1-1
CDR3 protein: CSVAYLRRTEAFF

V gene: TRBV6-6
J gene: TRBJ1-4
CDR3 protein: CASSHGADATNEKLFF

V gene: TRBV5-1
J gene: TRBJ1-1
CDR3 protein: CASSSQGNTEAFF

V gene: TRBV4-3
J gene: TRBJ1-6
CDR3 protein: CASSQDTDSYNSPLHF

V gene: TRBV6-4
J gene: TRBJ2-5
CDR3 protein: CASQALQGPQETQYF

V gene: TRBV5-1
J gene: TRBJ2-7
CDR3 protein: CASSLGQGTTYEQYF

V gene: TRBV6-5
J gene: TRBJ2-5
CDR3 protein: CASSYSRGTRQETQYF

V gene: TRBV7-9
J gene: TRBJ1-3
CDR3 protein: CASSLPRGAGNTIYF

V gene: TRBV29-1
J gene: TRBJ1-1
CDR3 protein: CSVEGVGQLNTEAFF

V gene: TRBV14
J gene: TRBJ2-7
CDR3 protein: CASSPYRDGYEQYF

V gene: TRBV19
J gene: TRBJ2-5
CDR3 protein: CASGEEASTQETQYF

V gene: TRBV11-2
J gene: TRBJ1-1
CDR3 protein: CASSLDREDEAFF

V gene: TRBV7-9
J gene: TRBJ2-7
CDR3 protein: CASSPWTGYEQYF

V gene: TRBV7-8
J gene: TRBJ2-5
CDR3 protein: CASSLSRGSTQYF

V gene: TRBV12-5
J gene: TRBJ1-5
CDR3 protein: CASGGPQHF

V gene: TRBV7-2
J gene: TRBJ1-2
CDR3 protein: CASSLAQGNYGYTF

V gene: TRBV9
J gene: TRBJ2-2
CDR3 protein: CASSVGLDTGELFF

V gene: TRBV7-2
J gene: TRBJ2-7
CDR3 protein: CASSVQGTLTEQYF

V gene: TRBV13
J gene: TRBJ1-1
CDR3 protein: CASRLGDPRTPEAFF

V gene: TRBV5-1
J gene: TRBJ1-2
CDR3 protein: CASSLGPYGYTF

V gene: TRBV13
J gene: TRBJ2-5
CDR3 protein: CASSLEGLETQYF

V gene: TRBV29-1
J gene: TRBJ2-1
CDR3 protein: CSGDSNEQFF